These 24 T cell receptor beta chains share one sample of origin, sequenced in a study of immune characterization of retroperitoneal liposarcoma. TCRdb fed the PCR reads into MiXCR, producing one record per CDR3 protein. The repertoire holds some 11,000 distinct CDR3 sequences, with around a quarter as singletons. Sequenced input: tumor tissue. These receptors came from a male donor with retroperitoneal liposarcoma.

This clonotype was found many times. CDR3 bases: TGTGCCAGCAGTGGGACGTCGGGGCACCCTAGCTCCTACAATGAGCAGTTCTTC. This codes for CASSGTSGHPSSYNEQFF. The chain uses TRBV25-1 and TRBJ2-1; D is tentatively TRBD1 or TRBD2 (5 bases each). The V end was cut by 4 bases, the J end by 0 bases, with 19 bases between. CDR1 is MGHDK and CDR2 is SYGVNS in the germline V gene. This CDR3 is built from 18 residues.

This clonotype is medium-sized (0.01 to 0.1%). Written as DNA, the CDR3 is TGTGCCAGCGCCGACACTCCCTACGAGCAGTTCTTC. Protein sequence: CASADTPYEQFF. The chain combines TRBV6-1 with TRBJ2-1; D ambiguous. The CDR3 is 12 amino acids. V gave up 8 bases and J gave up 10 bases, with 15 bases separating them. Germline V gene sequence: CDR1 MNHNS, CDR2 SASEGT.

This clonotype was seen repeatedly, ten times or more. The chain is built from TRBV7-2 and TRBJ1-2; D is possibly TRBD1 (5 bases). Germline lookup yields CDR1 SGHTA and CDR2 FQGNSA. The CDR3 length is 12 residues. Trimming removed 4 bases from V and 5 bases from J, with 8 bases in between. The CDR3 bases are TGTGCCAGCAGCTCAGACAGATATGGCTACACCTTC. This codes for CASSSDRYGYTF.

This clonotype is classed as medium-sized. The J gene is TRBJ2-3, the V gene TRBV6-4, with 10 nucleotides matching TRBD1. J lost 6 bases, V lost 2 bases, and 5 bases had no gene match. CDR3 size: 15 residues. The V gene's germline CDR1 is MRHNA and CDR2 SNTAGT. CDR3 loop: CASSDPTGGPDTQYF. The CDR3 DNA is TGTGCCAGCAGTGACCCGACAGGGGGCCCCGATACGCAGTATTTT.

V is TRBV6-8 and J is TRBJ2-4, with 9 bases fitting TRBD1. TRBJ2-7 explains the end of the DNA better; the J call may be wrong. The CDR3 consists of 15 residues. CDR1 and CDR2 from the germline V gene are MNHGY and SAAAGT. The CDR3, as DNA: TGTGCCAGCAGTTACTCACTCGGACAGGGGCCCGAGCAGTACTTC. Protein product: CASSYSLGQGPEQYF.

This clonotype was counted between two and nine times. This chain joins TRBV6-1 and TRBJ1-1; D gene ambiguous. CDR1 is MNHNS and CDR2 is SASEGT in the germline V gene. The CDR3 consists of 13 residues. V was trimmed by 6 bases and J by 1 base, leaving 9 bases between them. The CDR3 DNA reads TGTGCCAGCAGGGCTAGGAGGAACACTGAAGCTTTCTTT. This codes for CASRARRNTEAFF.

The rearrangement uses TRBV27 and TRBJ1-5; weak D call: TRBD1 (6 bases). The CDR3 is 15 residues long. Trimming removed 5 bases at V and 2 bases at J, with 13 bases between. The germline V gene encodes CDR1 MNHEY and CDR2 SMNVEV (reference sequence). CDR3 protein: CASSHREGGNQPQHF. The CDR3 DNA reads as TGTGCCAGCAGTCACAGGGAGGGCGGCAATCAGCCCCAGCATTTT.

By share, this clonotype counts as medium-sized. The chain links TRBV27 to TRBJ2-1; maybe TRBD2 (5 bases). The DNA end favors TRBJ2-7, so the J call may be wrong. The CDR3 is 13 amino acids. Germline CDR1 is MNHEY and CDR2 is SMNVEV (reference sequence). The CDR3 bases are TGTGCCAGCAGTCTAACGGGGACCTACGAGCAGTACTTC. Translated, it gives CASSLTGTYEQYF.

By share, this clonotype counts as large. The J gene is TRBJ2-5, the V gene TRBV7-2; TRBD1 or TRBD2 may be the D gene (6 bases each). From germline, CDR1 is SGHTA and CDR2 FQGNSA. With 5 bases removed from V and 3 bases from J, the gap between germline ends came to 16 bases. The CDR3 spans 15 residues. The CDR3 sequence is CASSRRGRIEETQYF. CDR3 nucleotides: TGTGCCAGCAGCCGTAGGGGGAGGATCGAAGAGACCCAGTACTTC.

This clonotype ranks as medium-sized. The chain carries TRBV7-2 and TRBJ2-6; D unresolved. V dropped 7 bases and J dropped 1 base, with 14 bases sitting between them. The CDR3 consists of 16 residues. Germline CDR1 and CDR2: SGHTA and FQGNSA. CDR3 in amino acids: CASISSRLSGANVLTF. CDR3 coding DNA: TGTGCCAGCATTTCATCACGTCTGTCTGGGGCCAACGTCCTGACTTTC. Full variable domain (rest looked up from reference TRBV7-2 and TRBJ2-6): GAGVSQSPSNKVTEKGKDVELRCDPISGHTALYWYRQSLGQGLEFLIYFQGNSAPDKSGLPSDRFSAERTGGSVSTLTIQRTQQEDSAVYLCASISSRLSGANVLTFGAGSRLTVL.

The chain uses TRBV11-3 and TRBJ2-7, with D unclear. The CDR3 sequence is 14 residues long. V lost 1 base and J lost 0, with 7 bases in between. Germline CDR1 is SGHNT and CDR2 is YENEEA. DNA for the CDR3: TGTGCCAGCAGCTTAGTAGGCTTCTCCTACGAGCAGTACTTC. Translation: CASSLVGFSYEQYF.

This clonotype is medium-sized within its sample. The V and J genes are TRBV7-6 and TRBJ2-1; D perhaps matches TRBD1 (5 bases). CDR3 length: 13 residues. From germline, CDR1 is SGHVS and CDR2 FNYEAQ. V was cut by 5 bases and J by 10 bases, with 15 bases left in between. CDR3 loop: CASSPDISYEQFF. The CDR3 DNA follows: TGTGCCAGCAGCCCGGACATTTCCTACGAGCAGTTCTTC.

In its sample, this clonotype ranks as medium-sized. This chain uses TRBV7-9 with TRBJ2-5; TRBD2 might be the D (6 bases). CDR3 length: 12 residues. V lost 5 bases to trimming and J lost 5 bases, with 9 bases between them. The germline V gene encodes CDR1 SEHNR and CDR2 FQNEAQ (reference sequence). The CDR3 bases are TGTGCCAGCAGCCCCCGGGGGGAGACCCAGTACTTC. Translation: CASSPRGETQYF.

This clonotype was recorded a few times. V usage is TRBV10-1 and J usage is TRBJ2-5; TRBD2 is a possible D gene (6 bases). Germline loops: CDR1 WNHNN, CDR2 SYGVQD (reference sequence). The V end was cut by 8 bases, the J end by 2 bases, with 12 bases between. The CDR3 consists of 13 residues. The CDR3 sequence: CASGRTVQETQYF. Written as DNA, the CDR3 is TGCGCCAGCGGGAGGACGGTTCAAGAGACCCAGTACTTC.

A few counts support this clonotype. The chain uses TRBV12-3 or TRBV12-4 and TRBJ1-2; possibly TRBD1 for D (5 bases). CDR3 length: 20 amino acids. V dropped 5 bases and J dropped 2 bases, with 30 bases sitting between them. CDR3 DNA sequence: TGTGCCAGCAGTCCCACCCCGGGGTCAGGGAGCCGCGATCAAAACTATGGCTACACCTTC. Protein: CASSPTPGSGSRDQNYGYTF.

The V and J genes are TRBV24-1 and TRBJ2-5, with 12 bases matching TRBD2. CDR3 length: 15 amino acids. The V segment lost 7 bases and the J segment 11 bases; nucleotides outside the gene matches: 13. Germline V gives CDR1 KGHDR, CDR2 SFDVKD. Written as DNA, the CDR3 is TGTGCCACCAGCAAATCCGGACTAGCGGGAAATGAGCAGTACTTC. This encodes CATSKSGLAGNEQYF.

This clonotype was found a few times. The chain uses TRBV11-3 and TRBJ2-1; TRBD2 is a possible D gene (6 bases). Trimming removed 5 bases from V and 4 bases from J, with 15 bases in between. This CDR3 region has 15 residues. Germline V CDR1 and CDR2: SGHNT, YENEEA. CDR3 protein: CASSPGDSGYNEQFF. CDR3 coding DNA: TGTGCCAGCAGCCCCGGCGATAGCGGATACAATGAGCAGTTCTTC.

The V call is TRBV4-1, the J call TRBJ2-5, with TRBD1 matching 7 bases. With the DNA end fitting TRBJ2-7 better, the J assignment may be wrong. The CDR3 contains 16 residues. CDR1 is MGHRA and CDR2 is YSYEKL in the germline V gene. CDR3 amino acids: CASSRGWDRPSGEQYF. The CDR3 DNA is TGCGCCAGCAGCCGAGGTTGGGACAGACCATCAGGCGAGCAGTACTTC.

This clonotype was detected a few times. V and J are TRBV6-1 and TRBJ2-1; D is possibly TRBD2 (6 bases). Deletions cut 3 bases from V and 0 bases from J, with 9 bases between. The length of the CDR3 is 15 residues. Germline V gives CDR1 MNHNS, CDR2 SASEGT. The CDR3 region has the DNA TGTGCCAGCAGTGAGACGGGACTCTCCTACAATGAGCAGTTCTTC. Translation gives CASSETGLSYNEQFF.

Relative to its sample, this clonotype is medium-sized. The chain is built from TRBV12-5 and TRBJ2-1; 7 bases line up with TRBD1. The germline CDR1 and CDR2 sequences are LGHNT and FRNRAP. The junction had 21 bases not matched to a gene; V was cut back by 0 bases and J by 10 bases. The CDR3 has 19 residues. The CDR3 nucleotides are TGTGCTAGTGGTTTGGTACCGGGACAGCTGGCTAAGGGCGCCTACGAGCAGTTCTTC. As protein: CASGLVPGQLAKGAYEQFF.

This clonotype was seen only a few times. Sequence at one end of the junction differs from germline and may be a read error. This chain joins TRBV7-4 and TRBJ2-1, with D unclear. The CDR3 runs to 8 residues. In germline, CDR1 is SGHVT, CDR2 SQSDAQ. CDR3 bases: TGTGCCAGCAGCTTAGCCCTCTTC. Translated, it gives CASSLALF.

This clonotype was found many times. The CDR3 DNA is TGTGCCAGCAGCTTAGGGCGGGAAAAACTGTTTTTT. This codes for CASSLGREKLFF. The genes are TRBV7-2 and TRBJ1-4, with D unresolved. The CDR3 has 12 amino acids. Germline-derived CDR1 and CDR2 are SGHTA and FQGNSA. Trimming shortened V by 1 base and J by 8 bases, and 5 bases separated the two germline ends.

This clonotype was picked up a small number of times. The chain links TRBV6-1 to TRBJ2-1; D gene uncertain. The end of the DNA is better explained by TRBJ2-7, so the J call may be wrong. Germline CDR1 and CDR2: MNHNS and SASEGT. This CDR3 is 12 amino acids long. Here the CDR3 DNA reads TGTGCCACCCGCCGCCAGATCTACGAGCAGTACTTC. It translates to CATRRQIYEQYF.

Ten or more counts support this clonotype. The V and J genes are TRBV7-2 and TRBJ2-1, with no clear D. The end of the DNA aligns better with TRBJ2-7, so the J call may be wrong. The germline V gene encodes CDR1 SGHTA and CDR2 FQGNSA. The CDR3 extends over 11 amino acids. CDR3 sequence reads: CASRTSYEQYF. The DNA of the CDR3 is TGTGCCAGCCGAACTTCCTACGAGCAGTACTTC.